The T cell receptor beta chain described here comes from a study of glioma-infiltrating T cells. Study-level findings and limits: Tissue-blood divergence was below expectation in non-neoplastic patients, above in gliomas.

In this sample, this clonotype turned up many times. The antigen is not known. Amplification of TCR alpha and beta CDR3 regions from RNA used iRepertoire nested multiplex PCR. One entry per CDR3 protein, called by TCRdb with MiXCR from the multiplex PCR reads. This sample has under 150,000 distinct CDR3 sequences; around 23% occur once, and the top ten carry roughly 29%. Material for sequencing was glioma tissue, nonneoplastic brain tissue, or PBMCs (not recorded which). This sequence originates from a human donor with low-grade glioma or glioblastoma, undergoing nonglioma brain surgery, or in good health (not recorded which).

The CDR3 DNA is TGTGCCAGCAGCTTCCTGGACAGGGCAAAAGATACGCAGTATTTT. The encoded protein is CASSFLDRAKDTQYF. J is TRBJ2-3 and V is TRBV6-1; TRBD1 matches 8 bases. The CDR3 is 15 amino acids. The trim removed 6 bases at V and 5 bases at J, leaving 10 bases unmatched. From germline, CDR1 is MNHNS and CDR2 SASEGT.